The present T cell receptor beta chain was sequenced within a study of T-cell memory formation after mild COVID-19 (dated by TCRdb to the early 2020s). Regarding the study in general: TCR sequence clusters from the two donors were found to be largely donor specific. In a couple of donors, T-cell clones that expanded and contracted after mild COVID-19 were followed by sequencing TCRalpha and TCRbeta repertoires longitudinally. Two young, previously healthy adult volunteers made up the cohort, one male and one female. Broad study findings and their caveats: Some responding clones were detected in pre-infection memory, which suggested that pre-existing cross-reactive memory T cells had joined the SARS-CoV-2 response. The study included only a couple of mild cases, and larger cohorts that include severe cases with pre-infection samples were judged to be necessary. Clones that contracted from day 15 to 85 showed balanced CD4/CD8 phenotypes, whereas a second wave of clones that expanded from day 15 to 37 leaned towards CD4+. Contracting CD4+ clones were found mainly in CM and EM memory subsets, while CD8+ clones were enriched in EMRA. SARS-CoV-2 specificity was not confirmed for the second-wave clones peaking on day 37.

PBMCs were isolated by Ficoll-Paque density gradient centrifugation. In regard to this clonotype: This clone's antigen is unknown. No base-level quality is on record; no much larger clone is a single base apart.

The sequencer listed for this sample is Illumina NovaSeq 6000. cDNA libraries for TCRalpha and TCRbeta were prepared by 5'RACE using constant-segment primers, with sample barcodes and unique molecular identifiers added. RNA was extracted from every sample with Trizol reagent. The libraries were amplified in two PCR steps, and the second step added a second sample barcode and Illumina TruSeq adapters. Libraries were sequenced on an Illumina NovaSeq with 2 x 150 bp paired-end reads. In the source study's methods: The reads were demultiplexed and collapsed into UMI-guided consensus sequences using migec v1.2.7. Using mixcr v2.1.11, UMI consensuses were aligned to TRA and TRB V and J templates and then assembled into clonotypes. A clonotype was counted as expanded or contracted only when both edgeR and NoisET called the clonotype significant, with the noise models trained on biological replicates. For edgeR calls, the thresholds were a false discovery rate-adjusted p below 0.01 and a log2 fold-change of 1. As an exploratory analysis of dynamics, max-normalized trajectories of the 1000 most abundant clonotypes were examined with PCA combined with hierarchical clustering. Separately sequenced CD4+ and CD8+ repertoires were used to assign a CD4 or CD8 phenotype to each responding clone. TCRdb's own reprocessing of the public reads used fastp at Q25 and MiXCR and kept productive beta chains. All rows with the same CDR3 protein become a single entry with the most common DNA and genes. The V and J calls follow TCRdb's processing rather than the paper's. The sample records hundreds of thousands of distinct CDR3 sequences, roughly 18% of which are singletons. Jointly, the top ten make up 20% to 25% of the sample.

Trimming at the junction amounts to 1 base on V and 0 bases on J, and the germline ends lie 13 bases apart. The CDR3 covers 16 residues, taking in both the cysteine and the phenylalanine. CDR3 DNA only is kept here, 48 bases in frame from base 1. The germline V gene supplies CDR1 MGHRA and CDR2 YSYEKL. The source of this sequence is a young man who had mild COVID-19 (a few samples of this study predate the infection). The sample titles of this study are shuffled in the database, so cell type and time point are left out; the donor was told from shared clones. The source material was PBMCs or a T cell subset sorted from them (not recorded which). This receptor chain uses TRBV4-1 and TRBJ2-7, and the D gene may be TRBD1, 5 bases matching. The nucleotides read TGCGCCAGCAGCCAAGCAGGGCGGCGGAGCTCCTACGAGCAGTACTTC. This sequence encodes CASSQAGRRSSYEQYF.